Included here is one T cell receptor beta chain sequence, with context. V was shortened by 5 bases and J by 0 bases, with 12 bases between the two germline ends. The CDR3 loop spans 14 amino acids. Germline V gene sequence: CDR1 SGHRS, CDR2 YFSETQ. This specimen belongs to a study of TIL therapy for anti-PD-1-resistant metastatic lung cancer. Whole-study context: Tumors had a median PD-L1 proportion score of more than 5%. Median tumor mutation burden was more than 1.4 mutations per megabase.

Noted time point: pre-treatment sample, taken before nivolumab and TIL therapy. Most excised metastases sampled were pleural nodules or supraclavicular lymph nodes. Enrollment ran from 2017 to early 2020. The libraries were made with immunoSEQ v3. Profiling relied on immunoSEQ multiplex PCR, and the TCRdb table lists in-frame clones only, not all of them. The sample lists more than 90,000 clones; roughly 65% were seen once. Sequences were derived from tumor tissue, sampled at baseline. This sequence joins TRBV5-1 and TRBJ2-7, with D possibly TRBD1 on 6 matching bases. This TCR derives from a person aged 25 to 80 with non-small cell lung cancer. The CDR3 here is CASSSLQGSYEQYF. CDR3 nucleotides: TGCGCCAGCAGTTCCCTACAGGGCTCCTACGAGCAGTACTTC.